Listed here are 4 T cell receptor beta chains from one sample, sequenced in a study of Ad26.COV2.S vaccination and SARS-CoV-2 variants. Treatment defined: about 20 received Ad26.COV2.S at low or high dose, single or two shots; several received placebo; per-sample allocation not given. Day 63 following the first vaccine or placebo injection was when the samples were taken. Assay used: immunoSEQ multiplex PCR; TCRdb lists only in-frame clones, some missing. The sample has over 200,000 clones, over 75% seen once. Sample: peripheral blood, taken in a trial of Ad26.COV2.S vaccine versus placebo. These receptors all stem from a person aged 18-65 years who received the Ad26.COV2.S COVID-19 vaccine or a placebo.

The gene calls are TRBV5-1 and TRBJ1-5; 8 bases map to TRBD1. This CDR3 is built from 17 residues. V was clipped by 3 bases and J by 7 bases; unmatched bases: 15. Germline CDR1 is SGHRS and CDR2 is YFSETQ. CDR3 DNA sequence: TGCGCCAGCAGCTATCGGCAGCAGGACAGGGTGTTACAGCCCCAGCATTTT. This sequence encodes CASSYRQQDRVLQPQHF.

This clone occurred a few times. The CDR3 DNA reads TGTGCCAGCAGTTACGACGGGACAGGGGTCGAGGGGCATCAGCCCCAGCATTTT. Protein product: CASSYDGTGVEGHQPQHF. This rearrangement joins TRBV6-2 or TRBV6-3 to TRBJ1-5; 10 bases map to TRBD1. V lost 2 bases to trimming and J lost 5 bases; unmatched junction nucleotides: 12. The germline gives CDR1 MNHEY, CDR2 SVGEGT. This CDR3 comprises 18 residues.

Here the CDR3 DNA reads TGCGCCACCTCTGTAGGGGATTGGGCAACTAATGAAAAACTGTTTTTT. It specifies CATSVGDWATNEKLFF. The V and J genes are TRBV10-2 and TRBJ1-4; TRBD1 might be the D (5 bases). Germline CDR1 WSHSY, CDR2 SAAADI. Trimming removed 10 bases at V and 0 bases at J, with 18 bases between. The CDR3 runs to 16 residues.

CDR3 coding DNA: TGTGCCACGACACTCTACAATGAGCAGTTCTTC. Translation gives CATTLYNEQFF. The J gene is TRBJ2-1, the V gene TRBV25-1, with D unresolved. V was cut by 10 bases and J by 3 bases, with 7 bases left in between. The CDR3 spans 11 residues. Per germline, CDR1 MGHDK and CDR2 SYGVNS. Drawing the rest from reference TRBV25-1 and TRBJ2-1, the complete variable domain is EADIYQTPRYLVIGTGKKITLECSQTMGHDKMYWYQQDPGMELHLIHYSYGVNSTEKGDLSSESTVSRIRTEHFPLTLESARPSHTSQYLCATTLYNEQFFGPGTRLTVL.